Described below is a single T cell receptor (beta chain) sequence and its context. Its antigen remains unidentified. Amplification used 60 Vbeta primers and 13 Jbeta primers. Data came from immunoSEQ multiplex PCR; TCRdb stores just in-frame clones and leaves some out. Counted here are some 140,000 clones, roughly 70% occurring once; the ten biggest clones make up approximately 4%. Germline values: CDR1 SGDLS, CDR2 YYNGEE. CDR3 length: 15 amino acids. Between the trimmed V and J ends, which lost 0 bases and 7 bases, there was a span of 14 bases. The data derive from a study of cytomegalovirus exposure and HLA in healthy donors. Study summary: A previous analysis identified 100 million or so unique TCR beta sequences derived from 180 million or so T cells. General observations from the study: Analysis was carried out at a later point, and it linked a missense DCLRE1C variant to TCR beta V- and J-gene trimming.

The sequenced material came from PBMCs. The clonotype originates from a man aged 45-65 years in good health and CMV-seropositive. The chain has TRBV9 and TRBJ2-1; the D gene is possibly TRBD2 (6 bases). CDR3 coding DNA: TGTGCCAGCAGCGTAGGCGGTAGCGGTGGTAATGAGCAGTTCTTC. Protein product: CASSVGGSGGNEQFF.